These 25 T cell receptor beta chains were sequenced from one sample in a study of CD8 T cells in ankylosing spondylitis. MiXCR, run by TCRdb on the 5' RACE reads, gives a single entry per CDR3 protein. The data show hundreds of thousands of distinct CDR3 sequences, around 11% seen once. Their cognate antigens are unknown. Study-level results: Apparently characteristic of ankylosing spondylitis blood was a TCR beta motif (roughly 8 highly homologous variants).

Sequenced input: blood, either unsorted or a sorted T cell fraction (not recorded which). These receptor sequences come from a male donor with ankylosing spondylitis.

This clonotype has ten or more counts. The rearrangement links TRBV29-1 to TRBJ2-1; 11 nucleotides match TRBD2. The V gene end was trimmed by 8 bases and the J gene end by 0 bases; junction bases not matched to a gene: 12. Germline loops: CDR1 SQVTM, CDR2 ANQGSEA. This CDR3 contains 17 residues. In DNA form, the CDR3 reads TGCAGCTGCAAGGGGCTAGCGGGGGGCTCCTCCTACAATGAGCAGTTCTTC. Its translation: CSCKGLAGGSSYNEQFF.

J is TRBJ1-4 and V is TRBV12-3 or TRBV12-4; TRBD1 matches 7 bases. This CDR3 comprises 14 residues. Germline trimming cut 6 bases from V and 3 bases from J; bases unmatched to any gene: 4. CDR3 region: CASRPGQPNEKLFF. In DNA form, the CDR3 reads TGTGCCAGCAGACCGGGACAGCCTAATGAAAAACTGTTTTTT.

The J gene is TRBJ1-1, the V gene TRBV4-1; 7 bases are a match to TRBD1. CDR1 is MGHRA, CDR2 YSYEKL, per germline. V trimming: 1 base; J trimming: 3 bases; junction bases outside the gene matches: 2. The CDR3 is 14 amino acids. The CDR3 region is CASSQVGQDTEAFF. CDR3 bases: TGCGCCAGCAGCCAAGTAGGACAGGACACTGAAGCTTTCTTT.

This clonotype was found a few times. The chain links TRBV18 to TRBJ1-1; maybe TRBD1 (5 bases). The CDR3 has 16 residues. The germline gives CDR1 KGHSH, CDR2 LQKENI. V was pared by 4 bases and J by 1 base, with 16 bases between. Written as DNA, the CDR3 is TGTGCCAGCTCACTAAATTCAGGGCGGCCGAACACTGAAGCTTTCTTT. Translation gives CASSLNSGRPNTEAFF.

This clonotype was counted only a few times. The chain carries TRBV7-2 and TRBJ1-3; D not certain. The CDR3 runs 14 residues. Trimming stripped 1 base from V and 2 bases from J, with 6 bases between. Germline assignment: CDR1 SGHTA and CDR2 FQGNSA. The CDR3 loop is CASSLGVAGNTIYF. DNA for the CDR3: TGTGCCAGCAGCTTAGGAGTCGCTGGAAACACCATATATTTT.

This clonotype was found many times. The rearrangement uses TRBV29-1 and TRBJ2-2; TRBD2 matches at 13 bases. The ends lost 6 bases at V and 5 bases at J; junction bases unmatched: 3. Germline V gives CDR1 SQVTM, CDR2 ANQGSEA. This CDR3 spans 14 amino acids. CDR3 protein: CSVWTSGRTGELFF. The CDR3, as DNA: TGCAGCGTGTGGACTAGCGGGAGAACCGGGGAGCTGTTTTTT.

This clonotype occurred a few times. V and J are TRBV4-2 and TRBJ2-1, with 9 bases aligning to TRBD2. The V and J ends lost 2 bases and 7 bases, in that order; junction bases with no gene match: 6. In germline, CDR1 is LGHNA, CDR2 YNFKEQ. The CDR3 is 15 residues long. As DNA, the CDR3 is TGTGCCAGCAGCCAACGCGGGGGGGCGTTAAATGAGCAGTTCTTC. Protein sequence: CASSQRGGALNEQFF.

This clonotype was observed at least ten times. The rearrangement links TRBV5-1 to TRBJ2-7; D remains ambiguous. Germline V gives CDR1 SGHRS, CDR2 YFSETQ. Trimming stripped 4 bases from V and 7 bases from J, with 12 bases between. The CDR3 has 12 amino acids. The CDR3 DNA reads TGCGCCAGCAGCCCTCGAAGTGGGGAGCAGTACTTC. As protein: CASSPRSGEQYF.

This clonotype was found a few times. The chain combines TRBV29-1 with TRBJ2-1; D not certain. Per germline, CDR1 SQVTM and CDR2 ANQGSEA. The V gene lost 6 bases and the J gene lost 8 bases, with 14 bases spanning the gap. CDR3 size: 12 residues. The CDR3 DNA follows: TGCAGCGTCAGAGGACCTGGCGATGAGCAGTTCTTC. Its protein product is CSVRGPGDEQFF.

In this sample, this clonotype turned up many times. DNA of the CDR3: TGTGCCAGCAGCGGTTACAGGGAGGGGCCCGGCCCTGAGCAGTTCTTC. It encodes CASSGYREGPGPEQFF. The chain uses TRBV7-9 and TRBJ2-1; D is possibly TRBD2 (7 bases). Germline CDR1 SEHNR, CDR2 FQNEAQ (reference sequence). Trimming left V 5 bases short and J 9 bases short, with 23 bases between. The CDR3 loop spans 16 amino acids.

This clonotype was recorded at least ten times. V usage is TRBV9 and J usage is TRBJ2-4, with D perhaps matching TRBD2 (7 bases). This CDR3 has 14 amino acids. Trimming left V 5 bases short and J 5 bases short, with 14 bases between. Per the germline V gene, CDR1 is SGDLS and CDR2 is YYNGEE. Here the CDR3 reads CASSPAGAENIQYF. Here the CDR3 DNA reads TGTGCCAGCAGTCCCGCGGGGGCCGAAAACATTCAGTACTTC.

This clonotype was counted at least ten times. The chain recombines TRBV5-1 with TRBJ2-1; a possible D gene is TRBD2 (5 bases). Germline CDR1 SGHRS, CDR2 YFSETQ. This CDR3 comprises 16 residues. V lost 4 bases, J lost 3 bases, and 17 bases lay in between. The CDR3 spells CASSPTHRDYYNEQFF. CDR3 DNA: TGCGCCAGCAGCCCCACCCATCGGGATTACTACAATGAGCAGTTCTTC.

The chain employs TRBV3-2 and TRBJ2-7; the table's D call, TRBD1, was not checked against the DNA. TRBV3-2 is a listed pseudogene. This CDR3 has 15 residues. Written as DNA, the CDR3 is TGTGCCAGCAGCCCTCGACAGTCTTGGTCCTACGAGCAGTACTTC. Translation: CASSPRQSWSYEQYF.

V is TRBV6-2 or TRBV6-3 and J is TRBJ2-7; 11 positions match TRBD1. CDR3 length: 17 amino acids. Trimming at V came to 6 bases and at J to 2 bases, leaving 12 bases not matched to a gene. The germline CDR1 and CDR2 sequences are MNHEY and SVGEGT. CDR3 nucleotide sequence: TGTGCCAGCAGGGGACAGGGGGTGACTAGCCGACCCTACGAGCAGTACTTC. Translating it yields CASRGQGVTSRPYEQYF.

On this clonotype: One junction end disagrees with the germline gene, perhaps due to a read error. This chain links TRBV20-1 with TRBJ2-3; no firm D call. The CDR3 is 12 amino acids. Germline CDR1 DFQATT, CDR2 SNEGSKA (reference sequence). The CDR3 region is CSARVAQDTQYF. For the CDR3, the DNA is TGCAGTGCGAGAGTAGCCCAAGATACGCAGTATTTT.

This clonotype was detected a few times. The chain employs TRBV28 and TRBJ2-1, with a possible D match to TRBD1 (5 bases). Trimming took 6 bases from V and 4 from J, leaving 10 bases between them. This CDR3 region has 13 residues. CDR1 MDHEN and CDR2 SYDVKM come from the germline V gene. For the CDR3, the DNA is TGTGCCAGCAGACGACAGTTATACAATGAGCAGTTCTTC. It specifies CASRRQLYNEQFF.

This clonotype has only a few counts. The CDR3 DNA reads TGTGCCAGCAGACGGACAGGGACGCACATTCAGTACTTC. Encoded protein: CASRRTGTHIQYF. The chain has TRBV7-2 and TRBJ2-4, with 8 bases fitting TRBD1. Germline trimming cut 6 bases from V and 8 bases from J; bases unmatched to any gene: 6. Germline CDR1 is SGHTA and CDR2 is FQGNSA. This CDR3 is built from 13 residues.

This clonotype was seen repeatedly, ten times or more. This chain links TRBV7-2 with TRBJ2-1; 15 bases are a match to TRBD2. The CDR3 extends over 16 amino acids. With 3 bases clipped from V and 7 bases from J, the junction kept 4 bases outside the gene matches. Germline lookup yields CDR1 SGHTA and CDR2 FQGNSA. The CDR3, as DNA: TGTGCCAGCAGCTTCCAGGGACTAGCGGGAGGAAATGAGCAGTTCTTC. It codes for CASSFQGLAGGNEQFF.

The CDR3 loop is CASSLSTDYNEQFF. As DNA, the CDR3 is TGTGCCAGCAGTTTGTCGACAGATTACAATGAGCAGTTCTTC. The chain employs TRBV6-5 and TRBJ2-1; weak D call: TRBD1 (5 bases). Germline assignment: CDR1 MNHEY and CDR2 SVGAGI. V dropped 4 bases and J dropped 4 bases, with 11 bases sitting between them. The CDR3 has 14 amino acids.

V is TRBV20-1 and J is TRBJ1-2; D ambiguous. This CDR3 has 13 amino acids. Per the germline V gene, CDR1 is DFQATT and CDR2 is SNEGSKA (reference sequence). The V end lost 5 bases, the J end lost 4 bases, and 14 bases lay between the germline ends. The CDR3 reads CSARPPPAYGYTF. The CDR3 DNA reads TGCAGTGCTCGCCCGCCCCCAGCCTATGGCTACACCTTC.

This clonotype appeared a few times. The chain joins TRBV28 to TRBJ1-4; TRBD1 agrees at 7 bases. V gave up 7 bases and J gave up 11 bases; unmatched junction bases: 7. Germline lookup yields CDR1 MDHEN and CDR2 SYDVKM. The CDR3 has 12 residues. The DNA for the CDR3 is TGTGCCAGCAAGAAGGGGGCGCGGAAACTGTTTTTT. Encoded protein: CASKKGARKLFF.

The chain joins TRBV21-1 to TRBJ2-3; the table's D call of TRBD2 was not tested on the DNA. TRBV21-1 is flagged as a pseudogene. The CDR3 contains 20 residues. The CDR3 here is CASSKAPRLAGPEGTDTQYF. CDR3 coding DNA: TGTGCCAGCAGCAAAGCCCCCCGACTAGCGGGCCCTGAAGGAACAGATACGCAGTATTTT.

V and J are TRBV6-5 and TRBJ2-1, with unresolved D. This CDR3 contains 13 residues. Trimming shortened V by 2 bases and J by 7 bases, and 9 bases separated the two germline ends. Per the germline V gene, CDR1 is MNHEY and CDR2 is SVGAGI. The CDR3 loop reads CASSYTTRNEQFF. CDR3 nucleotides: TGTGCCAGCAGTTACACAACCCGTAATGAGCAGTTCTTC.

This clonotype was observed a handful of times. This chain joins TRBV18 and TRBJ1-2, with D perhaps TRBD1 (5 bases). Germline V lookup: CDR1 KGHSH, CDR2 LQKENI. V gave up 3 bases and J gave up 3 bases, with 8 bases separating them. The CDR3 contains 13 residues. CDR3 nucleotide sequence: TGTGCCAGCTCACCCGCGGGGGACTATGGCTACACCTTC. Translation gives CASSPAGDYGYTF.

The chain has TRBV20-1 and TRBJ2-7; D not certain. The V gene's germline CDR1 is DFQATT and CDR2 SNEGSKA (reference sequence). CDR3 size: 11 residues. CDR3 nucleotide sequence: TGCAGCGTCGGGCTAGCCTACGAGCAGTACTTC. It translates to CSVGLAYEQYF.